This TCR beta chain was recorded in a study of blood T cell repertoires in COVID-19. Study details: Sources were T cells, B-cell-depleted T cells, or PBMCs; the material itself was cDNA or gDNA.

Adults between about 18 and 95 years of age took part from more than 20 US areas. Participants reported their clinical history, and cohort assignment relied on those reports. This CDR3 is 13 amino acids long. In germline, CDR1 is SGHDT, CDR2 YYEEEE. V lost 3 bases and J lost 6, with 12 bases in between. As originally analysed: Amplification with reference gene primers provided the estimates of nucleated cell counts. This table comes from immunoSEQ multiplex PCR, and its TCRdb copy is limited to in-frame clones, with some not included. D and trimming come from the DNA, and the V and J calls and clone size come from that table. The table records roughly 200,000 clones, about 85% of them present only once. This clone was observed once.

Sequencing was done on a sample of PBMCs or T cells enriched from blood (not recorded which). The origin of this receptor is a man aged 40-50 years who had recovered from COVID-19. The V call is TRBV5-6, the J call TRBJ1-2, with a weak D call TRBD1 (5 bases). CDR3 residues: CASSSGGFDGYTF. CDR3 DNA: TGTGCCAGCAGCTCGGGGGGGTTCGATGGCTACACCTTC. The full variable domain, with the rest looked up from reference TRBV5-6 and TRBJ1-2, is DAGVTQSPTHLIKTRGQQVTLRCSPKSGHDTVSWYQQALGQGPQFIFQYYEEEERQRGNFPDRFSGHQFPNYSSELNVNALLLGDSALYLCASSSGGFDGYTFGSGTRLTVV.